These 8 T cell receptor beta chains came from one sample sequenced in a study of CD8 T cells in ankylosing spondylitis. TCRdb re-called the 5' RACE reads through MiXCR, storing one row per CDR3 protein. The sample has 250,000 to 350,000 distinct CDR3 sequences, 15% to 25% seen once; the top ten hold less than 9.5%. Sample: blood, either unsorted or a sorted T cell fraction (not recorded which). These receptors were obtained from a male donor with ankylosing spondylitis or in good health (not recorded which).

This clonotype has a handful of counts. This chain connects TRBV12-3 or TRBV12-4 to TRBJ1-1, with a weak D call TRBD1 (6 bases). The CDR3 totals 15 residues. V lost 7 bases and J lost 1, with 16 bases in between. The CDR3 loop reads CASKDSPGRNTEAFF. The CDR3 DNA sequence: TGTGCCAGCAAGGACAGCCCAGGGAGGAACACTGAAGCTTTCTTT.

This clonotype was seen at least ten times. CDR3 loop: CSARTPREETEAFF. CDR3 sequence (DNA): TGCAGTGCTAGAACCCCCAGGGAGGAGACTGAAGCTTTCTTT. V usage is TRBV20-1 and J usage is TRBJ1-1; D is possibly TRBD1 (5 bases). From germline, CDR1 is DFQATT and CDR2 SNEGSKA (reference sequence). This CDR3 has 14 amino acids. Trimming took off 2 bases at V and 5 bases at J, with 15 bases between the two ends.

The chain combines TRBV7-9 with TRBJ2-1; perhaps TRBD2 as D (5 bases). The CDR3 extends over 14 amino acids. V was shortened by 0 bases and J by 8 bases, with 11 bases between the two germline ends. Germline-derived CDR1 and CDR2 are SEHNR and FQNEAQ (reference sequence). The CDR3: CASSLASDWDEQFF. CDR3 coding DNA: TGTGCCAGCAGCTTAGCCTCGGACTGGGATGAGCAGTTCTTC.

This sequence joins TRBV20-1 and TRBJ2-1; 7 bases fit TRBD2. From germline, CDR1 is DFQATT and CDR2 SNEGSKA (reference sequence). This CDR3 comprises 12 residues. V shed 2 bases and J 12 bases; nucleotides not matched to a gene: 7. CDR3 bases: TGCAGTGCTAGACTAGCGGAGACGGCGCAGTTCTTC. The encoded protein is CSARLAETAQFF.

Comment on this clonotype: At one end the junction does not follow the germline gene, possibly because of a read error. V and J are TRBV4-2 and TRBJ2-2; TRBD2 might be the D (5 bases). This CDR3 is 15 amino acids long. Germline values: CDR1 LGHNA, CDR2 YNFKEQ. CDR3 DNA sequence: TGTGTCAGCAGCCAAGCCCGGGGGAACACCGGGGAGCTGTTTTTT. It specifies CVSSQARGNTGELFF.

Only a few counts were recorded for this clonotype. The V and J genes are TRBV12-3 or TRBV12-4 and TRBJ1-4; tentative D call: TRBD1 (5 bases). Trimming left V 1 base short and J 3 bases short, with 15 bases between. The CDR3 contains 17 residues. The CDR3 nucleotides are TGTGCCAGCAGTTTAGGCTTAACGACAGCCCCTAATGAAAAACTGTTTTTT. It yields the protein CASSLGLTTAPNEKLFF.

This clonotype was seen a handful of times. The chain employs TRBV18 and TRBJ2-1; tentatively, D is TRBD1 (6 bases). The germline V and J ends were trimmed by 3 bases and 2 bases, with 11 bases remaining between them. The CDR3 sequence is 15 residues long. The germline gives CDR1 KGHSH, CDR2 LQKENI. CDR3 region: CASSPSEGAYNEQFF. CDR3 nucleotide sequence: TGTGCCAGCTCACCGAGCGAGGGGGCCTACAATGAGCAGTTCTTC.

CDR3 in amino acids: CASSISSGRPDTQYF. CDR3 in DNA: TGTGCCAGCAGTATTTCCAGCGGGAGACCAGATACGCAGTATTTT. The rearrangement links TRBV28 to TRBJ2-3; 8 bases line up with TRBD2. The CDR3 consists of 15 residues. Germline V gives CDR1 MDHEN, CDR2 SYDVKM. The ends lost 5 bases at V and 4 bases at J; junction bases unmatched: 8.